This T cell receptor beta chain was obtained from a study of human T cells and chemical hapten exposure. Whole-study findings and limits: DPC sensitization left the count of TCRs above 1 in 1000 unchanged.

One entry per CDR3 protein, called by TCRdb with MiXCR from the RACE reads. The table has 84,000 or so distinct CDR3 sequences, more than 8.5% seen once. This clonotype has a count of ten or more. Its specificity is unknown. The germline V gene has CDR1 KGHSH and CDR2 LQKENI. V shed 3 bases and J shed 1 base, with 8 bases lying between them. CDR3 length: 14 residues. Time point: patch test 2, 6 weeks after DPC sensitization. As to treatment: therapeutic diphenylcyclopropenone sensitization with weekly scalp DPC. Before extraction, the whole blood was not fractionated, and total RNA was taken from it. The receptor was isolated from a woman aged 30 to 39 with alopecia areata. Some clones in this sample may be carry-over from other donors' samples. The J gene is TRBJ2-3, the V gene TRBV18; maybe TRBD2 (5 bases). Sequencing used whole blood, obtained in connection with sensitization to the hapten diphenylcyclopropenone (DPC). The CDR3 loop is CASSPSGGTDTQYF. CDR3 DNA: TGTGCCAGCTCACCCTCCGGGGGCACAGATACGCAGTATTTT. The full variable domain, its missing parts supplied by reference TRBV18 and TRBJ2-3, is NAGVMQNPRHLVRRRGQEARLRCSPMKGHSHVYWYRQLPEEGLKFMVYLQKENIIDESGMPKERFSAEFPKEGPSILRIQQVVRGDSAAYFCASSPSGGTDTQYFGPGTRLTVL.